This TCR beta chain was sequenced in a study of T-cell memory formation after mild COVID-19. TCRalpha and TCRbeta libraries used 5'RACE with constant-segment primers and UMIs. TCRdb re-called the 5' RACE reads through MiXCR, storing one row per CDR3 protein. The sample holds around 340,000 distinct CDR3 sequences, less than 20% seen once. There are a few counts of this clonotype. Its target is unknown. Whole-study findings and limits: CD4+ contracting clones were found mainly in CM and EM, and CD8+ ones in EMRA. The pre-infection memory compartment contained some responding clones, suggesting cross-reactive memory joined.

Germline V CDR1 and CDR2: MNHEY, SVGAGI. The V end lost 0 bases, the J end lost 4 bases, and 10 bases lay between the germline ends. The CDR3 has 16 residues. The chain uses TRBV6-5 and TRBJ2-6; no clear D gene. The receptor comes from a man between 18 and 35 years old who had mild COVID-19 (a few samples of this study predate the infection). Cell type and time point are not known. The sample comprised PBMCs or a T cell subset sorted from them (not recorded which). DNA of the CDR3: TGTGCCAGCAGTTACTCGTCCGGATACGGGGCCAACGTCCTGACTTTC. Amino acid sequence: CASSYSSGYGANVLTF.